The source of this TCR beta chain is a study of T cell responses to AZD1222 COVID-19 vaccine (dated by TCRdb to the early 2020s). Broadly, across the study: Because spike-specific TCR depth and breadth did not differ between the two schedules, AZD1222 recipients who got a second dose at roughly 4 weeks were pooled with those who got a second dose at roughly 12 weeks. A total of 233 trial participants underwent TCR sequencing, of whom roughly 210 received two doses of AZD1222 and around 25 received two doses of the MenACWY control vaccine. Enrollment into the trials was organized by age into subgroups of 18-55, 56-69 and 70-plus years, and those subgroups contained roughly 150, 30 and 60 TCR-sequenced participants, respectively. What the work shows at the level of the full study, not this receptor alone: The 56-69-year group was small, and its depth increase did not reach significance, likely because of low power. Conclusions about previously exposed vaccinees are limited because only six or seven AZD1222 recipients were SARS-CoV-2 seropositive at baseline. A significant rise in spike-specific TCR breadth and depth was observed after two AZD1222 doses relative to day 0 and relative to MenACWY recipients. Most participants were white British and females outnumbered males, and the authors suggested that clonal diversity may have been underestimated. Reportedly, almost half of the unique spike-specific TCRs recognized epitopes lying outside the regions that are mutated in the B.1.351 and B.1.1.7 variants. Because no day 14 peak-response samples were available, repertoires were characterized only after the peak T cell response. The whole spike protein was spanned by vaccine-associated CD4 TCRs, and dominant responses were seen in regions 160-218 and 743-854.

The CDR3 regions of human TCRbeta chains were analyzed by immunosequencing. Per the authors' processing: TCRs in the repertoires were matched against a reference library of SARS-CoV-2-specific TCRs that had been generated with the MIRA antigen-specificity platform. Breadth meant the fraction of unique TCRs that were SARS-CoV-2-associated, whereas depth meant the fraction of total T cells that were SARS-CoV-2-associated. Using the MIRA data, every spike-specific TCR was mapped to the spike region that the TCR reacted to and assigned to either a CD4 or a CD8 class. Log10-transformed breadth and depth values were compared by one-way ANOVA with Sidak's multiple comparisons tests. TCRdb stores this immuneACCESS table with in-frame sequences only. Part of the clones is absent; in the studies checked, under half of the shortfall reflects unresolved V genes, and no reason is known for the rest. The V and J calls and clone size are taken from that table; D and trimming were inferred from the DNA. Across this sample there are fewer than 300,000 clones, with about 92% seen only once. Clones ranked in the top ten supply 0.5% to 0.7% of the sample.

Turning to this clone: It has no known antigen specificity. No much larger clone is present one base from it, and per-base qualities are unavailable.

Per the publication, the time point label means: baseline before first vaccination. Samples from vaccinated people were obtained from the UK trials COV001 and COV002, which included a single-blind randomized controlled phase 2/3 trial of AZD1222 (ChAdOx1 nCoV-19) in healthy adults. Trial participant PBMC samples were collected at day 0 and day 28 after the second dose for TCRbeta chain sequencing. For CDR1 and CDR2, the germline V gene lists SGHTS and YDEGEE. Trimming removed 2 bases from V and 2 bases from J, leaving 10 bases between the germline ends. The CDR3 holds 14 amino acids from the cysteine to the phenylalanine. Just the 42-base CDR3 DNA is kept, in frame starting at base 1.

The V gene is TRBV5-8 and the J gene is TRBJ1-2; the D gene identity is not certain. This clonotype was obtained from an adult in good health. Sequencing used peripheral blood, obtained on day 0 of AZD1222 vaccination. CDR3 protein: CASSFLGRNYGYTF. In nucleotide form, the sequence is TGTGCCAGCAGCTTTCTGGGGAGGAACTATGGCTACACCTTC.